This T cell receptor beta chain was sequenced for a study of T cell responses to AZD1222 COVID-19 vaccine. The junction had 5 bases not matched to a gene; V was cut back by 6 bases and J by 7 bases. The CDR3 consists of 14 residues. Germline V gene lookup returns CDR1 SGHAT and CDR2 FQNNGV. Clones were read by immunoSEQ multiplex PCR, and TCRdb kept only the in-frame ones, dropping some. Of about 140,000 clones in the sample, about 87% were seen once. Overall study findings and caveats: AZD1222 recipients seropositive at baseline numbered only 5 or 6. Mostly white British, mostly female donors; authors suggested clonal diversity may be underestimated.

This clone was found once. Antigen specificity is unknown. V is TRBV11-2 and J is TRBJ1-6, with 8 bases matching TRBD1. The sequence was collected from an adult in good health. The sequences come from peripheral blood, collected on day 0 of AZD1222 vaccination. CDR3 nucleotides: TGTGCCAGCAGTTCGGACAGGGCCAATTCACCCCTCCACTTT. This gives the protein CASSSDRANSPLHF.